One sample yielded the 25 T cell receptor beta chains listed below, sequenced in a study of shared clonotypes between healthy human individuals. Profiling relied on immunoSEQ multiplex PCR, and the TCRdb table lists in-frame clones only, not all of them. Here the sample spans roughly 2.2 million clones, just over 90% being singletons. Sequencing input: naive CD4+ T cells from PBMCs. Subset reported: CD45RA+ positively selected. Receptors were obtained from a man between 18 and 29 years old in good health. Some clones in this sample may be carry-over from other donors' samples.

The V call is TRBV19, the J call TRBJ1-1; TRBD1 is a possible D gene (5 bases). V shed 2 bases and J shed 3 bases, with 13 bases lying between them. Germline CDR1 LNHDA, CDR2 SQIVND (reference sequence). The CDR3 has 15 residues. CDR3 residues: CASSIRGRADTEAFF. Written as DNA, the CDR3 is TGTGCCAGTAGTATAAGAGGCAGGGCAGACACTGAAGCTTTCTTT.

This sequence joins TRBV18 and TRBJ1-2, with 8 bases lining up with TRBD1. Germline V gene sequence: CDR1 KGHSH, CDR2 LQKENI. The CDR3 extends over 14 amino acids. V shed 5 bases and J 5 bases; nucleotides not matched to a gene: 7. The CDR3 reads CASSAGTGTYGYTF. The CDR3 DNA follows: TGTGCCAGCTCAGCCGGGACAGGTACTTATGGCTACACCTTC.

CDR3 sequence: CASSVEGIGEQFF. The CDR3 bases are TGTGCCAGCAGCGTAGAAGGGATAGGTGAGCAGTTCTTC. This chain links TRBV9 with TRBJ2-1; no clear D gene. CDR1 and CDR2 from the germline V gene are SGDLS and YYNGEE. This CDR3 has 13 residues. Deletions cut 0 bases from V and 9 bases from J, with 10 bases between.

This sequence joins TRBV5-1 and TRBJ2-7; tentatively, D is TRBD2 (5 bases). The V end lost 9 bases, the J end lost 1 base, and 17 bases lay between the germline ends. Germline V gene sequence: CDR1 SGHRS, CDR2 YFSETQ. The CDR3 totals 14 residues. This chain's CDR3 is CATSAVGISYEQYF. The CDR3 nucleotides are TGCGCCACCTCAGCGGTGGGGATATCCTACGAGCAGTACTTC.

J is TRBJ2-7 and V is TRBV7-9, with TRBD1 as a possible D gene (6 bases). CDR1 and CDR2 from the germline V gene are SEHNR and FQNEAQ (reference sequence). Trimming removed 3 bases from V and 3 bases from J, with 15 bases in between. CDR3 length: 15 amino acids. The CDR3 spells CASSFGPAGDYEQYF. The DNA for the CDR3 is TGTGCCAGCAGCTTCGGCCCTGCAGGGGACTACGAGCAGTACTTC.

The chain has TRBV4-2 and TRBJ1-2, with D tentatively TRBD1 (5 bases). V was clipped by 0 bases and J by 7 bases, with 12 bases between them. This CDR3 comprises 14 residues. Germline values: CDR1 LGHNA, CDR2 YNFKEQ. Here the CDR3 reads CASSQDRDWGGYTF. Written as DNA, the CDR3 is TGTGCCAGCAGCCAAGACAGGGATTGGGGTGGCTACACCTTC.

This chain links TRBV30 with TRBJ2-7, with D unresolved. Trimming took 5 bases from V and 10 from J, leaving 12 bases between them. Germline V gene sequence: CDR1 GTSNPN, CDR2 SVGIG (reference sequence). The CDR3 extends over 10 amino acids. The CDR3 bases are TGTGCCTGGGCAGGAAGCTATCAGTACTTC. Amino acids: CAWAGSYQYF.

The rearrangement links TRBV5-1 to TRBJ2-7, with D perhaps TRBD1 (5 bases). V was pared by 4 bases and J by 2 bases, with 13 bases between. The CDR3 is 14 residues long. The germline CDR1 and CDR2 sequences are SGHRS and YFSETQ. The CDR3 protein is CASSNPTVTYEQYF. CDR3 in DNA: TGCGCCAGCAGCAACCCGACAGTCACCTACGAGCAGTACTTC. The full variable domain, rest sourced from reference TRBV5-1 and TRBJ2-7, is KAGVTQTPRYLIKTRGQQVTLSCSPISGHRSVSWYQQTPGQGLQFLFEYFSETQRNKGNFPGRFSGRQFSNSRSEMNVSTLELGDSALYLCASSNPTVTYEQYFGPGTRLTVT.

The chain combines TRBV5-1 with TRBJ2-2, with TRBD1 identical over 7 bases. J gave up 7 bases and V 4 bases, and 10 bases lay outside the gene matches. Germline-derived CDR1 and CDR2 are SGHRS and YFSETQ. The CDR3 loop spans 15 amino acids. The CDR3, as DNA: TGCGCCAGCAGCCTGGAACCAGGGGGAAACGGGGAGCTGTTTTTT. This encodes CASSLEPGGNGELFF.

The chain has TRBV4-3 and TRBJ1-5; 7 nucleotides match TRBD1. Germline assignment: CDR1 LGHNA and CDR2 YSLEER. This CDR3 is built from 15 residues. V was clipped by 5 bases and J by 7 bases; unmatched bases: 11. CDR3 coding DNA: TGCGCCAGCAGCTTTCGTACAGGGGCGGGGCAGCCCCAGCATTTT. It yields the protein CASSFRTGAGQPQHF.

V gene TRBV9 combines with J gene TRBJ2-7, with 9 positions matching TRBD1. The CDR3 length is 15 residues. With 4 bases clipped from V and 1 base from J, the junction kept 6 bases outside the gene matches. Germline CDR1 is SGDLS and CDR2 is YYNGEE. CDR3 loop: CASSPGTGWSYEQYF. CDR3 DNA sequence: TGTGCCAGCAGCCCCGGGACAGGGTGGTCCTACGAGCAGTACTTC.

The gene calls are TRBV4-2 and TRBJ2-2; 7 nucleotides agree with TRBD2. Germline V gene lookup returns CDR1 LGHNA and CDR2 YNFKEQ. This CDR3 is built from 18 residues. Losses at the gene ends were 0 bases for V and 7 bases for J; bases not matched to a gene: 14. This chain's CDR3 is CASSQDLGPGTGGGELFF. The DNA for the CDR3 is TGTGCCAGCAGCCAAGATTTGGGCCCCGGGACGGGGGGCGGGGAGCTGTTTTTT.

This clone came up once. The chain links TRBV9 to TRBJ2-7; D call uncertain. The CDR3 runs 12 residues. The germline V gene encodes CDR1 SGDLS and CDR2 YYNGEE. V was trimmed by 0 bases and J by 6 bases, leaving 7 bases between them. The CDR3 nucleotides read TGTGCCAGCAGCGTAGCTTTTGGCGAGCAGTACTTC. Protein product: CASSVAFGEQYF.

The genes are TRBV30 and TRBJ2-5, with TRBD2 matching over 15 bases. The CDR3 extends over 16 amino acids. J lost 4 bases, V lost 5 bases, and 8 bases had no gene match. The germline CDR1 and CDR2 sequences are GTSNPN and SVGIG (reference sequence). The chain's CDR3 is CAWGGLAGGARETQYF. The CDR3 DNA reads TGTGCCTGGGGGGGACTAGCGGGAGGAGCCCGAGAGACCCAGTACTTC.

The sample holds one count of this clone. This rearrangement joins TRBV11-1 to TRBJ2-6, with D hard to call. This CDR3 is built from 17 residues. Germline V lookup: CDR1 SGHAT, CDR2 FQDESV (reference sequence). Trimming shortened V by 5 bases and J by 0 bases, and 14 bases separated the two germline ends. CDR3: CASSPAPGVSGANVLTF. The CDR3 bases are TGTGCCAGCAGCCCAGCACCCGGTGTCTCTGGGGCCAACGTCCTGACTTTC.

This clone came up once. The chain employs TRBV28 and TRBJ2-5, with a weak D call TRBD2 (6 bases). The CDR3 has 11 amino acids. V was shortened by 8 bases and J by 5 bases, with 9 bases between the two germline ends. Germline CDR1 reads MDHEN; CDR2 reads SYDVKM. As DNA, the CDR3 is TGTGCCAGCTTTGGGGGGGAGACCCAGTACTTC. As protein: CASFGGETQYF.

A word on this clone: At the DNA level, this CDR3 is encoded by other sequences in the same sample as well. J is TRBJ2-5 and V is TRBV19; D gene unclear. V lost 3 bases, J lost 5 bases, and 4 bases lay in between. The CDR3 has 11 amino acids. Germline assignment: CDR1 LNHDA and CDR2 SQIVND (reference sequence). The CDR3 DNA sequence: TGTGCCAGTAGTATGGCCGAGACCCAGTACTTC. It codes for CASSMAETQYF.

The J gene is TRBJ2-6, the V gene TRBV19; D is uncertain. V lost 5 bases and J lost 2, with 16 bases in between. Germline V lookup: CDR1 LNHDA, CDR2 SQIVND (reference sequence). CDR3 size: 17 residues. The CDR3, as DNA: TGTGCCAGTAGTCCCCTAATTTTCCACGCTGGGGCCAACGTCCTGACTTTC. This translates into CASSPLIFHAGANVLTF. The variable domain in full, completed from reference TRBV19 and TRBJ2-6, reads DGGITQSPKYLFRKEGQNVTLSCEQNLNHDAMYWYRQDPGQGLRLIYYSQIVNDFQKGDIAEGYSVSREKKESFPLTVTSAQKNPTAFYLCASSPLIFHAGANVLTFGAGSRLTVL.

The chain carries TRBV5-4 and TRBJ2-6; D ambiguous. Germline CDR1 SGHNT, CDR2 YYREEE (reference sequence). V lost 2 bases, J lost 0 bases, and 12 bases lay in between. This CDR3 spans 17 amino acids. DNA for the CDR3: TGTGCCAGCAGCTTCCCGTCGAAGAGCTCTGGGGCCAACGTCCTGACTTTC. This gives the protein CASSFPSKSSGANVLTF.

This chain connects TRBV28 to TRBJ2-1, with a possible D match to TRBD1 (5 bases). V was pared by 6 bases and J by 7 bases, with 16 bases between. CDR3 length: 14 residues. The germline V gene encodes CDR1 MDHEN and CDR2 SYDVKM. The CDR3 loop is CASRSVGPGNEQFF. The DNA for the CDR3 is TGTGCCAGCAGAAGTGTGGGGCCTGGGAATGAGCAGTTCTTC.

The CDR3 here is CASSASGARTDTQYF. CDR3 nucleotides: TGTGCCAGCAGCGCTAGCGGAGCCCGCACAGATACGCAGTATTTT. The chain is built from TRBV7-2 and TRBJ2-3, with 7 bases identical to TRBD2. The CDR3 loop spans 15 amino acids. With V trimmed by 5 bases and J by 1 base, 6 bases remained unmatched. Germline assignment: CDR1 SGHTA and CDR2 FQGNSA. The full variable domain, its missing parts supplied by reference TRBV7-2 and TRBJ2-3, is GAGVSQSPSNKVTEKGKDVELRCDPISGHTALYWYRQSLGQGLEFLIYFQGNSAPDKSGLPSDRFSAERTGGSVSTLTIQRTQQEDSAVYLCASSASGARTDTQYFGPGTRLTVL.

In its sample, this clone was seen once. The chain joins TRBV28 to TRBJ2-5; D may be TRBD1 (6 bases). The V gene's germline CDR1 is MDHEN and CDR2 SYDVKM. The CDR3 has 16 amino acids. Between the trimmed V and J ends, which lost 2 bases and 3 bases, there was a span of 16 bases. The DNA for the CDR3 is TGTGCCAGCAGTTTAGTTCAGGGGTTCGGAAAAGAGACCCAGTACTTC. As protein: CASSLVQGFGKETQYF.

The chain has TRBV27 and TRBJ2-7; the D is unclear. V lost 4 bases, J lost 4 bases, and 14 bases lay in between. Germline CDR1 MNHEY, CDR2 SMNVEV (reference sequence). The CDR3 is made up of 14 amino acids. Here the CDR3 DNA reads TGTGCCAGCAGTTCCCTCACCCGTGTGTACGAGCAGTACTTC. It yields the protein CASSSLTRVYEQYF.

The V gene is TRBV10-3, the J gene TRBJ2-5; D gene ambiguous. Germline loops: CDR1 ENHRY, CDR2 SYGVKD. V was cut by 0 bases and J by 4 bases, with 9 bases left in between. This CDR3 spans 14 amino acids. CDR3 residues: CAISESTRAETQYF. In DNA form, the CDR3 reads TGTGCCATCAGTGAGTCGACCAGAGCAGAGACCCAGTACTTC.

The chain employs TRBV7-8 and TRBJ2-3; D is ambiguous. V lost 4 bases to trimming and J lost 0 bases, with 14 bases between them. The CDR3 has 16 amino acids. CDR1 and CDR2 from the germline V gene are SGHVS and FQNEAQ. Here the CDR3 reads CASSYPSDYSTDTQYF. CDR3 nucleotide sequence: TGTGCCAGCAGCTACCCGTCGGATTATAGCACAGATACGCAGTATTTT.